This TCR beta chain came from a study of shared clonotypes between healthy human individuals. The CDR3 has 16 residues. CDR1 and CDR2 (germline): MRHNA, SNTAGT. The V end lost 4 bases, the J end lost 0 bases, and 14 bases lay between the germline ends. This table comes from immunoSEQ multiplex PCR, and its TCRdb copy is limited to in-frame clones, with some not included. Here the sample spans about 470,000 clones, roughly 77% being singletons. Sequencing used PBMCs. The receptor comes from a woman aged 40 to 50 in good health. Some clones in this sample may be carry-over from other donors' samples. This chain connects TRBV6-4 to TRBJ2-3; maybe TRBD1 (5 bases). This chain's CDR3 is CASSALPTESTDTQYF. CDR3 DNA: TGTGCCAGCAGTGCCCTCCCGACAGAGAGCACAGATACGCAGTATTTT.